This paragraph reports one TCR beta chain. The data are from a study of blood T cell repertoires in COVID-19. Participant reports of clinical history set cohort assignment. Resolution of symptoms, clearance, or two negative PCRs was present in recovered Cohort 3 donors. The CDR3 contains 14 residues. From germline, CDR1 is LGHNA and CDR2 YSLEER. Trimming pared 3 bases from V and 2 bases from J, leaving 8 bases between. As originally analysed: The assay estimated nucleated cells by amplifying reference gene primers. Repertoires were generated with immunoSEQ multiplex PCR, while TCRdb's copy carries only in-frame clones and drops some. V and J calls plus clone size are reproduced from that table; the DNA served to infer D and trimming. The data hold approximately 230,000 clones, with approximately 90% observed a single time.

The sequenced sample was PBMCs or T cells enriched from blood (not recorded which). This receptor was identified in a middle-aged man who had recovered from COVID-19. The J gene is TRBJ2-1, the V gene TRBV4-3, with a possible D match to TRBD2 (5 bases). As DNA, the CDR3 is TGCGCCAGCAGCCATGCGGGCACCTACAATGAGCAGTTCTTC. The encoded protein is CASSHAGTYNEQFF.